This T cell receptor beta chain was identified during a study of blood T cell repertoires in COVID-19. Study as a whole: Sites across the United States, Italy and Spain contributed samples from acute and convalescent COVID-19.

Ages ranged from about 18 to 90 years, with residence in about 23 US areas. Allocation to cohorts depended on clinical history reported by the participants. The CDR3 loop spans 13 amino acids. Germline CDR1 MNHEY, CDR2 SVGAGI. The ends lost 4 bases at V and 7 bases at J; junction bases unmatched: 3. In the authors' methods: Estimates of nucleated cell counts were drawn from the amplification of reference gene primers. This table comes from immunoSEQ multiplex PCR, and its TCRdb copy is limited to in-frame clones, with some not included. That table is the source of V, J and clone size, and D and trimming were worked out from the DNA. The table records hundreds of thousands of clones, about 82% of them present only once.

The TCR originated in a woman aged 45-60 years with acute COVID-19. Sample: PBMCs or T cells enriched from blood (not recorded which). V gene TRBV6-5 combines with J gene TRBJ2-3, with TRBD1 identical over 9 bases. CDR3 bases: TGTGCCAGCAGTTCGACAGGGGGATATACGCAGTATTTT. Encoded protein: CASSSTGGYTQYF.